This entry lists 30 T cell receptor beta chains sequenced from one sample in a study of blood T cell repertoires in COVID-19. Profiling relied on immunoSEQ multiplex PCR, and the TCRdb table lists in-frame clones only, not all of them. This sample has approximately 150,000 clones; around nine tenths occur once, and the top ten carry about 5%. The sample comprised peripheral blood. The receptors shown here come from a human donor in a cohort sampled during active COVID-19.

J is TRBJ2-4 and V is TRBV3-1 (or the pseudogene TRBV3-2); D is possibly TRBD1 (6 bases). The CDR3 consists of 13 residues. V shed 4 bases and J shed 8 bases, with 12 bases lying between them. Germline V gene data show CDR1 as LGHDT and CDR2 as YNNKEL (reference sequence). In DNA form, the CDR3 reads TGTGCCAGCAGCCTCAAGACAGGAGACATTCAGTACTTC. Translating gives CASSLKTGDIQYF.

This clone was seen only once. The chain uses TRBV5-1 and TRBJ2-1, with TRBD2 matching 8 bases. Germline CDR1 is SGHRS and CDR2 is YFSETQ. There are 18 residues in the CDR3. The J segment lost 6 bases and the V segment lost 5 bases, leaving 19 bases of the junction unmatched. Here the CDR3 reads CASSMRGTSQKHGNEQFF. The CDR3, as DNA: TGCGCCAGCAGTATGCGGGGGACTAGTCAAAAACATGGCAATGAGCAGTTCTTC.

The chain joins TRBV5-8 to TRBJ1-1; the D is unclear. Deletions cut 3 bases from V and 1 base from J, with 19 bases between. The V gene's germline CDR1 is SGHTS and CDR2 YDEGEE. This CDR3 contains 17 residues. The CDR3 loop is CASSSRNINPGNTEAFF. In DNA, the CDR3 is TGTGCCAGCAGCTCAAGGAATATTAATCCAGGGAACACTGAAGCTTTCTTT.

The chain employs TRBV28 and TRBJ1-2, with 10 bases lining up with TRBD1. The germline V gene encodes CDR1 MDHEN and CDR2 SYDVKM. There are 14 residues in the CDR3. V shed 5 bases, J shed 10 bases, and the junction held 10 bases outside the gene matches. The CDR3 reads CASSEGQGLLVYTF. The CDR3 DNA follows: TGTGCCAGCAGTGAGGGACAGGGGCTGTTAGTCTACACCTTC.

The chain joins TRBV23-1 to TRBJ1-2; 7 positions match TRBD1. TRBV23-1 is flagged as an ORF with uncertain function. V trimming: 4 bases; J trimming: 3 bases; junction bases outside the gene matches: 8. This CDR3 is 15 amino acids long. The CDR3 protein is CASSPSSRGYYGYTF. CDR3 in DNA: TGCGCCAGCAGTCCCTCCTCCAGGGGGTACTATGGCTACACCTTC.

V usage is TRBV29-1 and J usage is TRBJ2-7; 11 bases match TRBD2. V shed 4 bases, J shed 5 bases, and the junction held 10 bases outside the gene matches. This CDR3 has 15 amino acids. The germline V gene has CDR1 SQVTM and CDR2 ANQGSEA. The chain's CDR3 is CSVVPWDSGGDEQYF. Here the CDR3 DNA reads TGCAGCGTTGTTCCGTGGGATAGCGGGGGGGACGAGCAGTACTTC.

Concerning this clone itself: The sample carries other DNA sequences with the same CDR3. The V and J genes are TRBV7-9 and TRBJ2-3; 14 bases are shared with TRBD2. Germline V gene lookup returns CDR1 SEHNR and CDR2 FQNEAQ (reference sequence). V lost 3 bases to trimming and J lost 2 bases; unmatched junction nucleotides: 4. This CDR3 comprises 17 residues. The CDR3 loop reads CASSLGLAGVDTDTQYF. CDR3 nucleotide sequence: TGTGCCAGCAGCTTGGGACTAGCGGGAGTTGACACAGATACGCAGTATTTT.

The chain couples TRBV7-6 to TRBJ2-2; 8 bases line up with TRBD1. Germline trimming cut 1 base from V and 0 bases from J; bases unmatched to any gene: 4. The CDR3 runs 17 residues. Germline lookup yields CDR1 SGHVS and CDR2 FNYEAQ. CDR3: CASSLGRQGTNTGELFF. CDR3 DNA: TGTGCCAGCAGCTTAGGCCGACAGGGGACGAACACCGGGGAGCTGTTTTTT. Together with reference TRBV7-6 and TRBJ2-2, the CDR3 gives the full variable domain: GAGVSQSPRYKVTKRGQDVALRCDPISGHVSLYWYRQALGQGPEFLTYFNYEAQQDKSGLPNDRFSAERPEGSISTLTIQRTEQRDSAMYRCASSLGRQGTNTGELFFGEGSRLTVL.

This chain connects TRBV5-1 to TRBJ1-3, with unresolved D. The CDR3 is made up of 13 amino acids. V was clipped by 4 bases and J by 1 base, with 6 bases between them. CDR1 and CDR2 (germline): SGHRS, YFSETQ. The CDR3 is CASSLTSGNTIYF. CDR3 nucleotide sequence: TGCGCCAGCAGCCTTACTTCTGGAAACACCATATATTTT.

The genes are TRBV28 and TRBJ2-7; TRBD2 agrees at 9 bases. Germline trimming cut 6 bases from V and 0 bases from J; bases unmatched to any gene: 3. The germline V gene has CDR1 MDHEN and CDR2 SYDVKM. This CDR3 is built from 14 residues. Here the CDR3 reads CASRLSGSSYEQYF. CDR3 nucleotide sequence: TGTGCCAGCAGACTTAGCGGGAGCTCCTACGAGCAGTACTTC.

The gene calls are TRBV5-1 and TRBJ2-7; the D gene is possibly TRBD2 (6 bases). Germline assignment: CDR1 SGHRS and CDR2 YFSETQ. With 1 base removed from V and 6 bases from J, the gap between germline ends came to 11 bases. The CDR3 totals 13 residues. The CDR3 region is CASSLKGGGEQYF. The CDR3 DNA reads TGCGCCAGCAGCTTGAAGGGAGGCGGCGAGCAGTACTTC.

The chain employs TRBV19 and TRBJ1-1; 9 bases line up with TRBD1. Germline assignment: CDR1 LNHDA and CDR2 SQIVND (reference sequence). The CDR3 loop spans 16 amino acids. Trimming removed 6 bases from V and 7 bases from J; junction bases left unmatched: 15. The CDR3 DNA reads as TGTGCCAGTAGCCTGGGGGGACAGGGCGGTTCGGGTGAAGCTTTCTTT. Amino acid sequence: CASSLGGQGGSGEAFF.

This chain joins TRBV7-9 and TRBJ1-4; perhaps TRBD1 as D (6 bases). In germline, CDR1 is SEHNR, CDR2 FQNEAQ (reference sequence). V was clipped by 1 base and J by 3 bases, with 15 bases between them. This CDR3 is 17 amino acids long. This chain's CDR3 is CASSLGAGVGSNEKLFF. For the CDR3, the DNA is TGTGCCAGCAGCTTAGGGGCAGGGGTCGGATCTAATGAAAAACTGTTTTTT. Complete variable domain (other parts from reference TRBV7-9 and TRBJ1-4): DTGVSQNPRHKITKRGQNVTFRCDPISEHNRLYWYRQTLGQGPEFLTYFQNEAQLEKSRLLSDRFSAERPKGSFSTLEIQRTEQGDSAMYLCASSLGAGVGSNEKLFFGSGTQLSVL.

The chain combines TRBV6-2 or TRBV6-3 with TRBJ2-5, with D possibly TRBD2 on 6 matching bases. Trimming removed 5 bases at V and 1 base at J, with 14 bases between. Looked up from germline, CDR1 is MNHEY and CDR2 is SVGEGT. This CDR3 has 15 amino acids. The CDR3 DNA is TGTGCCAGCAGTACACGGGGTAGCGGCCAAGAGACCCAGTACTTC. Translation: CASSTRGSGQETQYF.

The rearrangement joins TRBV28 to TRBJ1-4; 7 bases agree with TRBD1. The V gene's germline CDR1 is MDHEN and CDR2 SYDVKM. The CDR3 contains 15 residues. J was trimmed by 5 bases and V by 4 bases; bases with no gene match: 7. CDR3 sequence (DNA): TGTGCCAGCAGTTCCCACAGGGGAGACAATGAAAAACTGTTTTTT. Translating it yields CASSSHRGDNEKLFF.

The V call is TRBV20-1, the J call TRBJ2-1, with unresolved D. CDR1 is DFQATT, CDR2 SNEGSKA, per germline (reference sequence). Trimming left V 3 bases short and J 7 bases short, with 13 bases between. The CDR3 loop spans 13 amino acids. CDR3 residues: CSASPAPRNEQFF. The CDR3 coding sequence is TGCAGTGCTAGTCCAGCGCCGAGGAATGAGCAGTTCTTC.

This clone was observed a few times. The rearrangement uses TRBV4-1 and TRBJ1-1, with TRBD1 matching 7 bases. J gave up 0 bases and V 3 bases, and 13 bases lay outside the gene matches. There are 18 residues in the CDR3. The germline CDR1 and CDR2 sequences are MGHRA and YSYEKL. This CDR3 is CASSQVQGLEAMNTEAFF. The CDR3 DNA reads TGCGCCAGCAGCCAGGTACAGGGGTTGGAGGCGATGAACACTGAAGCTTTCTTT.

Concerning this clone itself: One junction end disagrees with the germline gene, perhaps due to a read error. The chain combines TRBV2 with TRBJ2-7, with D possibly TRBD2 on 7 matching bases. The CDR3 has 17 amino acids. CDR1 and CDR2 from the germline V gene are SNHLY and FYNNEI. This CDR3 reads CASSEWGGLGGNYEQCF. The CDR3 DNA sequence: TGTGCCAGCAGTGAATGGGGGGGGCTAGGTGGTAACTACGAGCAGTGCTTC.

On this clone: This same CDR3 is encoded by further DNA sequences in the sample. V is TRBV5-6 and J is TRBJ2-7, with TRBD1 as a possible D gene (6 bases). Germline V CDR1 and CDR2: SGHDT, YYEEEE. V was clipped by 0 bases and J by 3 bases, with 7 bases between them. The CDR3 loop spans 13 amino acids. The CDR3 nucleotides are TGTGCCAGCAGCTTGGTAGGGGGCTACGAGCAGTACTTC. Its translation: CASSLVGGYEQYF.

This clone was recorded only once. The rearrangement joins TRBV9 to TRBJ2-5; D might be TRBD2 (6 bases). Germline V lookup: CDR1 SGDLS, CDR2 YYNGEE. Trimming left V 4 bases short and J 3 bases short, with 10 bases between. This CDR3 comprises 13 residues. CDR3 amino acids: CASSNRLEETQYF. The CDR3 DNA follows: TGTGCCAGCAGCAACAGACTAGAAGAGACCCAGTACTTC.

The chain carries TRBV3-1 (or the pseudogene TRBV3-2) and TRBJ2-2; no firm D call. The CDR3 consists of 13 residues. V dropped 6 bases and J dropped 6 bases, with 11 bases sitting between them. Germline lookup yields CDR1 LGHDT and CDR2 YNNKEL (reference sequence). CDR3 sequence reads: CASSTAGSGELFF. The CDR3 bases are TGTGCCAGCAGTACTGCCGGGTCCGGGGAGCTGTTTTTT.

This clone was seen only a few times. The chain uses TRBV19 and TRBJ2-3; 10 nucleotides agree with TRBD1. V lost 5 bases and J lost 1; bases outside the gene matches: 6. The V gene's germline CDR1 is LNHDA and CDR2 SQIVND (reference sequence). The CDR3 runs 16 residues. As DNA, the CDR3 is TGTGCCAGTAGTCGACAGGGGGCTGGAGGCACAGATACGCAGTATTTT. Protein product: CASSRQGAGGTDTQYF.

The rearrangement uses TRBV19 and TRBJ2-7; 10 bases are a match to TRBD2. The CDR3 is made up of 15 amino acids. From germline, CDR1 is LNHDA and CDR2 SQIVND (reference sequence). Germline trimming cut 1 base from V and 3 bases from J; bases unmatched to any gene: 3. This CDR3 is CASSIVAGGSYEQYF. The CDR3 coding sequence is TGTGCCAGTAGTATAGTAGCGGGAGGAAGCTACGAGCAGTACTTC.

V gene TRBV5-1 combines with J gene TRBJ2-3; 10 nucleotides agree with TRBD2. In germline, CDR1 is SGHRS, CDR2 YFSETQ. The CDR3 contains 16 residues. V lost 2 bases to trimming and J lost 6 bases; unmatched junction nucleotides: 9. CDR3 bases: TGCGCCAGCAGCTTACATCTAGCGGGGGCCAGGGATACGCAGTATTTT. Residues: CASSLHLAGARDTQYF.

The CDR3 protein is CASSERGAGNTIYF. The CDR3 region has the DNA TGTGCCAGCAGTGAAAGGGGCGCTGGAAACACCATATATTTT. The rearrangement uses TRBV6-1 and TRBJ1-3; D may be TRBD1 (5 bases). The V end lost 2 bases, the J end lost 2 bases, and 7 bases lay between the germline ends. Germline V gene sequence: CDR1 MNHNS, CDR2 SASEGT. The CDR3 totals 14 residues.

The CDR3 DNA sequence: TGTGCCAGCAGCTTGACTAGCGTAACAGATACGCAGTATTTT. It is translated as CASSLTSVTDTQYF. This chain connects TRBV7-3 to TRBJ2-3; 8 bases are shared with TRBD2. The CDR3 length is 14 residues. With V trimmed by 3 bases and J by 3 bases, 2 bases remained unmatched. Per germline, CDR1 SGHTA and CDR2 FQGTGA.

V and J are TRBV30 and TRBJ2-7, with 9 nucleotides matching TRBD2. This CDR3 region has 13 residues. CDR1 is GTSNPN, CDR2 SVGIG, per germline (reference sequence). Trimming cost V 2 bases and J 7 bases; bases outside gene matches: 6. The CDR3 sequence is CAWSKRGVQEQYF. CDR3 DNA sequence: TGTGCCTGGAGTAAGCGGGGGGTCCAAGAGCAGTACTTC.

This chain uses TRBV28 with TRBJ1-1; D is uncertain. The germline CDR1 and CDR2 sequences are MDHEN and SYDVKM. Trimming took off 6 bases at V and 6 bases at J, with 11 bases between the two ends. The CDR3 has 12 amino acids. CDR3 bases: TGTGCCAGCAGCTCAAGCCGTGCTGAAGCTTTCTTT. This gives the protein CASSSSRAEAFF.

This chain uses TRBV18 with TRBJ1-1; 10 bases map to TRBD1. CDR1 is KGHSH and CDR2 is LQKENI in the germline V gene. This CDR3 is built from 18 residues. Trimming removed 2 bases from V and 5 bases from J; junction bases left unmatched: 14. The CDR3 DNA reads TGTGCCAGCTCACCAATCCCCGGGACAGGGGTTTGGGGAACTGAAGCTTTCTTT. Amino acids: CASSPIPGTGVWGTEAFF.

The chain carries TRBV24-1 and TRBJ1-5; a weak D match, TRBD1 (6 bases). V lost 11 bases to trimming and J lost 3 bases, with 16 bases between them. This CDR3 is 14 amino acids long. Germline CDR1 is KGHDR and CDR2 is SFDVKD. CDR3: CANHDRSINQPQHF. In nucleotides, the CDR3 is TGTGCCAACCACGACAGGTCGATCAATCAGCCCCAGCATTTT.